The 6 T cell receptor beta chains below all came from one sample that was sequenced in a study of technical replicates of blood from a handful of donors. Profiled with immunoSEQ multiplex PCR; TCRdb holds only in-frame clones, not every one. The table has 45,000 to 55,000 clones, roughly 94% seen once. The sample was T cells isolated from PBMCs. The receptors were gathered from a human donor in good health.

This clone was seen a few times. Written as DNA, the CDR3 is TGTGCCAGCAGCGTATCAGGGGAGGGTAATTCACCCCTCCACTTT. It encodes CASSVSGEGNSPLHF. The chain joins TRBV9 to TRBJ1-6; the D gene is possibly TRBD1 (6 bases). The germline V gene has CDR1 SGDLS and CDR2 YYNGEE. The CDR3 contains 15 residues. Trimming left V 1 base short and J 6 bases short, with 11 bases between.

This clone appeared once. This chain connects TRBV14 to TRBJ2-7, with D uncertain. Germline values: CDR1 SGHDN, CDR2 FVKESK. The CDR3 has 14 amino acids. Trimming took 1 base from V and 3 from J, leaving 10 bases between them. Written as DNA, the CDR3 is TGTGCCAGCAGCCAAGCTGCGACACTCTACGAGCAGTACTTC. The encoded protein is CASSQAATLYEQYF.

V is TRBV28 and J is TRBJ1-4; possibly TRBD1 for D (6 bases). Deletions cut 6 bases from V and 6 bases from J, with 14 bases between. In germline, CDR1 is MDHEN, CDR2 SYDVKM. This CDR3 region has 14 residues. The CDR3 DNA follows: TGTGCCAGCAGCCGCGGGGGGCGTGATGAAAAACTGTTTTTT. Amino acids: CASSRGGRDEKLFF.

This clone was counted only a few times. The chain uses TRBV5-1 and TRBJ1-1, with 8 positions matching TRBD1. Germline V gene data show CDR1 as SGHRS and CDR2 as YFSETQ. V dropped 6 bases and J dropped 2; count of bases not matched to a gene: 12. This CDR3 spans 16 amino acids. Here the CDR3 DNA reads TGCGCCAGCATTCCGAACAGGGGGTACCCCAACACTGAAGCTTTCTTT. Translation: CASIPNRGYPNTEAFF.

The V call is TRBV28, the J call TRBJ2-7, with D possibly being TRBD2 (7 bases). V gave up 6 bases and J gave up 2 bases, with 14 bases separating them. Germline CDR1 reads MDHEN; CDR2 reads SYDVKM. The CDR3 consists of 14 residues. The CDR3 DNA reads TGTGCCAGCAGCTTGGGAGGGGGGACCTACGAGCAGTACTTC. Its protein is CASSLGGGTYEQYF.

The V gene is TRBV29-1, the J gene TRBJ1-2; 12 nucleotides align to TRBD1. CDR1 is SQVTM and CDR2 is ANQGSEA in the germline V gene. The CDR3 length is 13 residues. V lost 7 bases, J lost 5 bases, and 5 bases stayed unmatched. The CDR3 DNA reads as TGCAGCGCCCGGGACAGGGGGCTTTATGGCTACACCTTC. It translates to CSARDRGLYGYTF.